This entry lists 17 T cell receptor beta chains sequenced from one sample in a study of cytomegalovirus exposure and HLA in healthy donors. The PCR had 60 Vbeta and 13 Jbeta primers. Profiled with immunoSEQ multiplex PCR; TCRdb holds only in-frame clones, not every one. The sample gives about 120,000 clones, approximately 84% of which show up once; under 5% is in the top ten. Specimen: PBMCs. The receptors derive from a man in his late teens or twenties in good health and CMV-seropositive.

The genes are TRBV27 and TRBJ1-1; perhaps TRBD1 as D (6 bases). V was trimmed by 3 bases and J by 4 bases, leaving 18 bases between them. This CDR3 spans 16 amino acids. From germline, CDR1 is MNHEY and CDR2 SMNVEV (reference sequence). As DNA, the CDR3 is TGTGCCAGCAGTTTCTCTTTTCTCGGGGGGCCCACTGAAGCTTTCTTT. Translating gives CASSFSFLGGPTEAFF.

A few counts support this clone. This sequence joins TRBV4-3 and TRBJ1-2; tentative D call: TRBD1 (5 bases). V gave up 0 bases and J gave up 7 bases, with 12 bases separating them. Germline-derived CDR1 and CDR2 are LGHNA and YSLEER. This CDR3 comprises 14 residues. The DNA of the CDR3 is TGCGCCAGCAGCCAAGAGTCAGGGATCGGTGGCTACACCTTC. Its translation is CASSQESGIGGYTF.

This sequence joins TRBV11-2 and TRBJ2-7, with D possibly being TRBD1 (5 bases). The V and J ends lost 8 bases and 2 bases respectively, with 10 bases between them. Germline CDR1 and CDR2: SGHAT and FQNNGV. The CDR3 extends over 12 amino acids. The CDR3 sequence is CASGRQTYEQYF. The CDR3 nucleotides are TGTGCCAGCGGGCGACAGACCTACGAGCAGTACTTC.

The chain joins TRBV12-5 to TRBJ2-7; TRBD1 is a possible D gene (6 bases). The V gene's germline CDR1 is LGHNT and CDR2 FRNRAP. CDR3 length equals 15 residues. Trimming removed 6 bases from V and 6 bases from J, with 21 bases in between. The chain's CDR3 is CASGAGGGGPAEQYF. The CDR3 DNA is TGTGCTAGTGGGGCTGGTGGGGGCGGTCCGGCCGAGCAGTACTTC.

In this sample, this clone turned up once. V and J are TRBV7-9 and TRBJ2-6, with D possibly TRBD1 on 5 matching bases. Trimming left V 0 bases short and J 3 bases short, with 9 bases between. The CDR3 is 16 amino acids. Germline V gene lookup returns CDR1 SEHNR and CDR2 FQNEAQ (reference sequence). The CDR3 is CASSLASGLGANVLTF. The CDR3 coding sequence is TGTGCCAGCAGCTTAGCGTCAGGGCTTGGGGCCAACGTCCTGACTTTC.

The CDR3 here is CASRLTGTGSKETQYF. The CDR3 DNA reads as TGTGCCAGCAGGCTCACTGGGACAGGATCAAAAGAGACCCAGTACTTC. The V gene is TRBV2, the J gene TRBJ2-5, with TRBD1 matching 8 bases. The CDR3 loop spans 16 amino acids. Germline V CDR1 and CDR2: SNHLY, FYNNEI. Trimming cost V 6 bases and J 3 bases; bases outside gene matches: 12.

The CDR3 sequence is CASSPISGKNIQYF. CDR3 in DNA: TGTGCCAGCAGTCCAATTTCCGGCAAAAACATTCAGTACTTC. This chain links TRBV5-8 with TRBJ2-4, with unresolved D. V was cut by 5 bases and J by 3 bases, with 12 bases left in between. Germline loops: CDR1 SGHTS, CDR2 YDEGEE. This CDR3 has 14 residues.

The CDR3 DNA reads TGTGCCAGCGGCGACCCCCGGGGGAACACCGGGGAGCTGTTTTTT. It is translated as CASGDPRGNTGELFF. This chain joins TRBV25-1 and TRBJ2-2, with a possible D match to TRBD2 (5 bases). The germline CDR1 and CDR2 sequences are MGHDK and SYGVNS. V was cut by 8 bases and J by 1 base, with 14 bases left in between. There are 15 residues in the CDR3.

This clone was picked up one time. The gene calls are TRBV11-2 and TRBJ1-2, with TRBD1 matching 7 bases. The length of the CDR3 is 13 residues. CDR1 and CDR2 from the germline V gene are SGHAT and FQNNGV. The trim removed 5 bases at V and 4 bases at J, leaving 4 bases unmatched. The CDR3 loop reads CASSPGQVYGYTF. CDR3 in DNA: TGTGCCAGCAGCCCAGGACAGGTCTATGGCTACACCTTC.

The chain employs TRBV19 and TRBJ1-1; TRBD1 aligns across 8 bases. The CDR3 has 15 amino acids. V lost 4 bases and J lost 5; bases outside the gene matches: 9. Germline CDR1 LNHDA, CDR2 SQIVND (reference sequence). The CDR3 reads CASSTEGTGSTEAFF. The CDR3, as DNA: TGTGCCAGTAGTACCGAGGGGACAGGTTCGACTGAAGCTTTCTTT. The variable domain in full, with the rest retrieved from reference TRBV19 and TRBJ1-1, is DGGITQSPKYLFRKEGQNVTLSCEQNLNHDAMYWYRQDPGQGLRLIYYSQIVNDFQKGDIAEGYSVSREKKESFPLTVTSAQKNPTAFYLCASSTEGTGSTEAFFGQGTRLTVV.

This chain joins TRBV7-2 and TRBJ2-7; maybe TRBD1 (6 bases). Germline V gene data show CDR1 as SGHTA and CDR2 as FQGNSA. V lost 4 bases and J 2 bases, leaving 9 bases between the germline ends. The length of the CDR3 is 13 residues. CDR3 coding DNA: TGTGCCAGCAGCTCCTGGACAGCCTACGAGCAGTACTTC. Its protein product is CASSSWTAYEQYF.

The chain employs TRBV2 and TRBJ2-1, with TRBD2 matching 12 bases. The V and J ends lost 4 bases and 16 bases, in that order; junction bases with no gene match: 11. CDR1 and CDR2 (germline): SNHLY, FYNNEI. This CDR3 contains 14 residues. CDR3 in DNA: TGTGCCAGCAGTGCGCTAGCGGGAGGGCCCTCCTACTTCTTC. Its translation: CASSALAGGPSYFF.

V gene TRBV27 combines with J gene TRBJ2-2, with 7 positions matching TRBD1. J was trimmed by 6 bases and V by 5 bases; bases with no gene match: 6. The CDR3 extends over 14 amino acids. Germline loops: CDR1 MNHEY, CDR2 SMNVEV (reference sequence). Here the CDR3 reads CASSPQGRAGELFF. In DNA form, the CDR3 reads TGTGCCAGCAGTCCACAGGGGCGGGCCGGGGAGCTGTTTTTT.

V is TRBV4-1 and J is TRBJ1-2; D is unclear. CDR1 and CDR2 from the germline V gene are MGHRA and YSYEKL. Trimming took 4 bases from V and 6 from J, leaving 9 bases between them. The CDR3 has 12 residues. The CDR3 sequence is CASSPHGDGYTF. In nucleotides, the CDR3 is TGCGCCAGCAGCCCCCACGGTGATGGCTACACCTTC.

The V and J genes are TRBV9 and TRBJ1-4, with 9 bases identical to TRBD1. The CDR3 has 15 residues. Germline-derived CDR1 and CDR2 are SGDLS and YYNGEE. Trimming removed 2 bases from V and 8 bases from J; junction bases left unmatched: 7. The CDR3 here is CASSVTGGAVEKLFF. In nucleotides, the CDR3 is TGTGCCAGCAGCGTGACAGGGGGAGCGGTCGAAAAACTGTTTTTT.

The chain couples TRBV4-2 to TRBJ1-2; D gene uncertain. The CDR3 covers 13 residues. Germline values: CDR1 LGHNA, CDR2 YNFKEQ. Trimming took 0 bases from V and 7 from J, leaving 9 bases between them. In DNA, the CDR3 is TGTGCCAGCAGCCAAGATAGTATCGCTGGCTACACCTTC. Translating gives CASSQDSIAGYTF.

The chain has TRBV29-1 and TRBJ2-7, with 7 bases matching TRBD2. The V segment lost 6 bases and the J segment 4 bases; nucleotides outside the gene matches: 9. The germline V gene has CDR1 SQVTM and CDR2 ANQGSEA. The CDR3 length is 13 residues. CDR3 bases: TGCAGCGTGGGGGGGATCTACGAGTACGAGCAGTACTTC. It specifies CSVGGIYEYEQYF.